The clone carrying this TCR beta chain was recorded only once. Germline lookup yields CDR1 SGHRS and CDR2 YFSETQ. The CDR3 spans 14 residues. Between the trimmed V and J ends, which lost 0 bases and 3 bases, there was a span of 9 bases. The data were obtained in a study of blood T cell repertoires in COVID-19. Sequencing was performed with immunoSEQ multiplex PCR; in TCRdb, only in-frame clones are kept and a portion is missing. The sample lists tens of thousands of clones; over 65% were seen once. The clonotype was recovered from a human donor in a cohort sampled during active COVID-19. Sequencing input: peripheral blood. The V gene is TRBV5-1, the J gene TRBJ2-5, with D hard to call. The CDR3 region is CASSLAASEETQYF. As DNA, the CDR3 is TGCGCCAGCAGCTTGGCGGCCAGCGAAGAGACCCAGTACTTC.